This T cell receptor beta chain was identified in a study of OX40 agonist ivuxolimab in advanced cancers. Across the whole study: The dose-escalation group included hepatocellular carcinoma, melanoma, renal cell carcinoma and head and neck cancer.

Only in-frame clones appear in the TCRdb table, and some are missing; sequencing was by immunoSEQ multiplex PCR. This table holds over 15,000 clones, 67% found once. Germline V lookup: CDR1 MGHRA, CDR2 YSYEKL. The CDR3 runs 13 residues. V lost 9 bases, J lost 1 base, and 12 bases lay in between. Sequenced here: CD4+ or CD8+ T cells sorted from blood, sampled in a trial of the OX40 agonist ivuxolimab. The rearrangement joins TRBV4-1 to TRBJ1-1, with D perhaps TRBD1 (6 bases). The receptor comes from an adult with an advanced solid tumor such as melanoma, head and neck, liver or kidney cancer. CDR3 coding DNA: TGCGCCAGTTACGGGACACAGAACACTGAAGCTTTCTTT. This translates into CASYGTQNTEAFF.